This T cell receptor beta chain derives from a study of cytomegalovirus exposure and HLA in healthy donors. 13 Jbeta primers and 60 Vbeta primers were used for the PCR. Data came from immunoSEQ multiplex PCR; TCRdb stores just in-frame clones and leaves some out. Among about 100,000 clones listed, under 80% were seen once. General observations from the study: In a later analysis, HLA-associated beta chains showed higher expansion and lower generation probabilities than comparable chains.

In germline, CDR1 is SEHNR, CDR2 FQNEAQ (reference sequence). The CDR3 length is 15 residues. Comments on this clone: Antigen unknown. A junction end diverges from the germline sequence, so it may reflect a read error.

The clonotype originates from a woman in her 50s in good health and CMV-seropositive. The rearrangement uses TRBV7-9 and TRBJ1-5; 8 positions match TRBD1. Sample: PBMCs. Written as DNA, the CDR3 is TGTTCCAGCAGCTCCTCAGGGGGCCGACATCAGCCCCAGCATTTT. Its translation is CSSSSSGGRHQPQHF. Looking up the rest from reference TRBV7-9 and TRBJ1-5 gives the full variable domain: DTGVSQNPRHKITKRGQNVTFRCDPISEHNRLYWYRQTLGQGPEFLTYFQNEAQLEKSRLLSDRFSAERPKGSFSTLEIQRTEQGDSAMYLCSSSSSGGRHQPQHFGDGTRLSIL.